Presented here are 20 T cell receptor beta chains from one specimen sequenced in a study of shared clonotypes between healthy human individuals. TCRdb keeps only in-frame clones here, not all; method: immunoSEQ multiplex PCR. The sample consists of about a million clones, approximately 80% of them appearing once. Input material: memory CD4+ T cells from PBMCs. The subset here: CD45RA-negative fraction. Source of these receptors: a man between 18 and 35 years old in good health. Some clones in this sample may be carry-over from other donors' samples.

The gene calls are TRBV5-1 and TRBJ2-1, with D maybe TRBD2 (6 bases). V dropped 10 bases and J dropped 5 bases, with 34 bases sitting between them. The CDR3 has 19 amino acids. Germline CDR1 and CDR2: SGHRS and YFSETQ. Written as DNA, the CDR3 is TGCGCCCGCACCGAATTCGTTCTTGGTTGTGCGGGAAGAAACAATGAGCAGTTCTTC. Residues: CARTEFVLGCAGRNNEQFF.

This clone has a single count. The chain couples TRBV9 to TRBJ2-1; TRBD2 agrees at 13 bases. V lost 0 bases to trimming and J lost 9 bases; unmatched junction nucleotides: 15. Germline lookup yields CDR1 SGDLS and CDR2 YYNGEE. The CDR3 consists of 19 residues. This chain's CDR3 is CASSVGLIWTSGSYSEQFF. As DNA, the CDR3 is TGTGCCAGCAGCGTAGGATTGATTTGGACTAGCGGGAGTTATAGTGAGCAGTTCTTC.

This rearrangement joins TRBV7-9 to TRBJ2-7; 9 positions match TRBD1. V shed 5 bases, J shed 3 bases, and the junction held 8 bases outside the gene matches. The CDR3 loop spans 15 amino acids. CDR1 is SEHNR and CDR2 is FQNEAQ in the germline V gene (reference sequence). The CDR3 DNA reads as TGTGCCAGCAGCATCCACAGGGGGCGCGACTACGAGCAGTACTTC. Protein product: CASSIHRGRDYEQYF.

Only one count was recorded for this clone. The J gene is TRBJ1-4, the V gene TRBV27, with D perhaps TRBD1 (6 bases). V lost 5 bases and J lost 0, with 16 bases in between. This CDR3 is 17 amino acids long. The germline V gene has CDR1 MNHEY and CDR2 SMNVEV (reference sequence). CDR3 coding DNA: TGTGCCAGCAGTAAGTACGGGACACTTGCAACTAATGAAAAACTGTTTTTT. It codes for CASSKYGTLATNEKLFF.

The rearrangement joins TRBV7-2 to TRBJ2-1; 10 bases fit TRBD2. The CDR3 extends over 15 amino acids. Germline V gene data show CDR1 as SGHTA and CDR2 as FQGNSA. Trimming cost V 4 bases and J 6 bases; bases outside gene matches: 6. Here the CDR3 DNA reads TGTGCCAGCAGCTCCAGCGGGAGGGCCCTCAATGAGCAGTTCTTC. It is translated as CASSSSGRALNEQFF.

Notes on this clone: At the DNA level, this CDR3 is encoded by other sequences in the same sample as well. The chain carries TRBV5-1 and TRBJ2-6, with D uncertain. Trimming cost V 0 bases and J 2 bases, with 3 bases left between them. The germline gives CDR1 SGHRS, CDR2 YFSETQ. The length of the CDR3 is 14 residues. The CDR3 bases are TGCGCCAGCAGCTTGGCGACTGGGGCCAACGTCCTGACTTTC. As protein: CASSLATGANVLTF.

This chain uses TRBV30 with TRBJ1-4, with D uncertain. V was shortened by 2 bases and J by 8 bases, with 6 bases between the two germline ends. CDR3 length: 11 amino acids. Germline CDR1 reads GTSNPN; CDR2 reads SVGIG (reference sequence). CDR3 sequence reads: CAWSTTEKLFF. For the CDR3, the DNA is TGTGCCTGGAGTACTACGGAAAAACTGTTTTTT.

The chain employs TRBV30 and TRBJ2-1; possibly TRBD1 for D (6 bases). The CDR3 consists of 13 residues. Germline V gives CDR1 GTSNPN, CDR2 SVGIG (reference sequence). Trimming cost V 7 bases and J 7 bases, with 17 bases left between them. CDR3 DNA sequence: TGTGCCTCCGGGACATTGGTGGGAAATGAGCAGTTCTTC. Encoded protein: CASGTLVGNEQFF.

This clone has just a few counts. The CDR3 is CASRLGQGANEAFF. DNA for the CDR3: TGTGCCAGCAGGTTGGGACAGGGGGCAAATGAAGCTTTCTTT. This sequence joins TRBV7-2 and TRBJ1-1; TRBD1 agrees at 12 bases. Germline values: CDR1 SGHTA, CDR2 FQGNSA. This CDR3 comprises 14 residues. Trimming at V came to 6 bases and at J to 7 bases, leaving 6 bases not matched to a gene.

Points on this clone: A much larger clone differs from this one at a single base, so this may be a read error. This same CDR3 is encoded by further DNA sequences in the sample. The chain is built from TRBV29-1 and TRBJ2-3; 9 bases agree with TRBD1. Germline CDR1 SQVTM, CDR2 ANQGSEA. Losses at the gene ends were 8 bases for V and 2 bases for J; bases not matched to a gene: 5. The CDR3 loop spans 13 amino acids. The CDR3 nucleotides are TGCAGCTCTCGGACAGGGGTCACAGATACGCAGTATTTT. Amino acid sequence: CSSRTGVTDTQYF.

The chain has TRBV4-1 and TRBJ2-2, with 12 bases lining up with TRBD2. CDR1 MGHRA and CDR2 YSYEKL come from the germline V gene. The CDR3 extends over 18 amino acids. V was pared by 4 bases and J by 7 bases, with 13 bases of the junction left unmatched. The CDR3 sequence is CASSRLPTSGRLGGELFF. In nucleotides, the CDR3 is TGCGCCAGCAGCCGCCTTCCGACTAGCGGGAGATTGGGCGGGGAGCTGTTTTTT.

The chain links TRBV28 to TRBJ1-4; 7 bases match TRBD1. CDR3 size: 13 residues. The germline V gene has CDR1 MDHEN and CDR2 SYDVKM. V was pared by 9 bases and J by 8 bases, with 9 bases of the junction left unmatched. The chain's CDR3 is CASAQGGEEKLFF. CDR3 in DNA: TGTGCCAGTGCCCAAGGGGGCGAGGAAAAACTGTTTTTT.

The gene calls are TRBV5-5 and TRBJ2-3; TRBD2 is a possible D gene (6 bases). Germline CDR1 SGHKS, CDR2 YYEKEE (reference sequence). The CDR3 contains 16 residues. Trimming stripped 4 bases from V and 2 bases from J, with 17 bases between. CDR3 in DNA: TGTGCCAGCAGCGCGGGACGGGGGACCCTCACAGATACGCAGTATTTT. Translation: CASSAGRGTLTDTQYF. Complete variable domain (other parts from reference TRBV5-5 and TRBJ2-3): DAGVTQSPTHLIKTRGQQVTLRCSPISGHKSVSWYQQVLGQGPQFIFQYYEKEERGRGNFPDRFSARQFPNYSSELNVNALLLGDSALYLCASSAGRGTLTDTQYFGPGTRLTVL.

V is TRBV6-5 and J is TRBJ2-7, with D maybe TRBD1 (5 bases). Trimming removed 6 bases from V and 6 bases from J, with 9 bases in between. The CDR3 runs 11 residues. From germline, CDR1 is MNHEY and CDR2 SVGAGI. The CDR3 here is CASRAGPEQYF. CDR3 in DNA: TGTGCCAGCAGAGCAGGGCCCGAGCAGTACTTC.

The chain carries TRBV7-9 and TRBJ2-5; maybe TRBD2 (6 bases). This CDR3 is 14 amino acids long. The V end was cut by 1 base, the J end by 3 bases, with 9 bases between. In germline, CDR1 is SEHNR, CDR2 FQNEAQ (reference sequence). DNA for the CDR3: TGTGCCAGCAGCTTAGTTGGCGGGGAAGAGACCCAGTACTTC. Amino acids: CASSLVGGEETQYF.

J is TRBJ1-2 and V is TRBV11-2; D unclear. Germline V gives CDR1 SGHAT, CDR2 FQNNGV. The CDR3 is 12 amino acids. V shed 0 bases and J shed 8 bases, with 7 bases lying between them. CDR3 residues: CASSLDHRGYTF. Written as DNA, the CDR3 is TGTGCCAGCAGCTTAGACCACCGCGGCTACACCTTC.

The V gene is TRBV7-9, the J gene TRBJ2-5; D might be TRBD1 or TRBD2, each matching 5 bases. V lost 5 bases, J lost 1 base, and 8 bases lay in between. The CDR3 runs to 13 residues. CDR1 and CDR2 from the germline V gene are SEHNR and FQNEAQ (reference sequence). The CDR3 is CASSRGAQETQYF. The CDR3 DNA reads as TGTGCCAGCAGCCGAGGGGCCCAAGAGACCCAGTACTTC.

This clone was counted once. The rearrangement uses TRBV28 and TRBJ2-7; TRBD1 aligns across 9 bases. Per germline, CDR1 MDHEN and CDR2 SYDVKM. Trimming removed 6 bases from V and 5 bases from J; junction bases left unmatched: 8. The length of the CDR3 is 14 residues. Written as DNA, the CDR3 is TGTGCCAGCAGGGTTGGGGGACAGGGCCACGAGCAGTACTTC. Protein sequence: CASRVGGQGHEQYF.

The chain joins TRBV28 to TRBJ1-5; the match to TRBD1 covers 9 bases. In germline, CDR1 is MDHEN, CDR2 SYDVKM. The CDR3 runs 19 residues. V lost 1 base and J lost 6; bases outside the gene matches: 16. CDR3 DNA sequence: TGTGCCAGCAGTTTATTCATGTCCTACAGGGGGCAGGGGGGTCAGCCCCAGCATTTT. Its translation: CASSLFMSYRGQGGQPQHF. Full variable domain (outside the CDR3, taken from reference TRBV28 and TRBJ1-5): DVKVTQSSRYLVKRTGEKVFLECVQDMDHENMFWYRQDPGLGLRLIYFSYDVKMKEKGDIPEGYSVSREKKERFSLILESASTNQTSMYLCASSLFMSYRGQGGQPQHFGDGTRLSIL.

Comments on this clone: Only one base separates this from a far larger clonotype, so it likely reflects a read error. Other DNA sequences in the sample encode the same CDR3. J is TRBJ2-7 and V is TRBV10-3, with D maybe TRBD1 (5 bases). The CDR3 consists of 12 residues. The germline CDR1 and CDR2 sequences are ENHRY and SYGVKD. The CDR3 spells CAISQGPYEQYF. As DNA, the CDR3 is TGTGCCATCAGCCAGGGTCCCTATGAGCAGTACTTC.